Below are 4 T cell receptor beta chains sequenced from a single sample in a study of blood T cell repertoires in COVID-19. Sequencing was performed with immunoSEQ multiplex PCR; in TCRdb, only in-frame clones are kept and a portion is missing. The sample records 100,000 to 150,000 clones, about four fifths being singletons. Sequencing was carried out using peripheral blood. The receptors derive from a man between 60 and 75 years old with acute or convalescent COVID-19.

In nucleotides, the CDR3 is TGTGCTATTAGTCGTGAGCGGGCTGAAGCTTTCTTT. Amino acid sequence: CAISRERAEAFF. The chain links TRBV10-3 to TRBJ1-1, with no clear D. The CDR3 is made up of 12 amino acids. CDR1 is ENHRY, CDR2 SYGVKD, per germline.

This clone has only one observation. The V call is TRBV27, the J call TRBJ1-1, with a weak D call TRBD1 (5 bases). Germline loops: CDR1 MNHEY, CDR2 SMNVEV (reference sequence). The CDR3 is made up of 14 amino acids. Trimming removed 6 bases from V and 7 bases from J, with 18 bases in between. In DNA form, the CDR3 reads TGTGCCAGCAGCCTCCGGGGGACGGGGGGTGAAGCTTTCTTT. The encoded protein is CASSLRGTGGEAFF.

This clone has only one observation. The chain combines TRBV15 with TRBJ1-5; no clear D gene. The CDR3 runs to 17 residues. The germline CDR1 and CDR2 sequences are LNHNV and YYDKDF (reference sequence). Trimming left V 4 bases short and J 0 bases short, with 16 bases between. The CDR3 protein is CATSTRHRILSNQPQHF. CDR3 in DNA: TGTGCCACCAGCACCCGACACAGAATTCTTAGCAATCAGCCCCAGCATTTT. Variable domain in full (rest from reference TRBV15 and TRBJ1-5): DAMVIQNPRYQVTQFGKPVTLSCSQTLNHNVMYWYQQKSSQAPKLLFHYYDKDFNNEADTPDNFQSRRPNTSFCFLDIRSPGLGDTAMYLCATSTRHRILSNQPQHFGDGTRLSIL.

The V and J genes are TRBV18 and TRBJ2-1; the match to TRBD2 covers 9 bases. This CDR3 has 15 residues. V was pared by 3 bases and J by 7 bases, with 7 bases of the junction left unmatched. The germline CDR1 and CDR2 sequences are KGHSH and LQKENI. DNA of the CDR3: TGTGCCAGCTCACCTCCTAGCGGGATAAGAAATGAGCAGTTCTTC. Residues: CASSPPSGIRNEQFF.